These 18 T cell receptor beta chains were sequenced from one sample in a study of cytomegalovirus exposure and HLA in healthy donors. The PCR was carried out with 60 Vbeta primers and 13 Jbeta primers. The data were produced by immunoSEQ multiplex PCR, yet TCRdb's version contains in-frame clones alone and is incomplete. This table holds 150,000 to 200,000 clones, 68% found once. The sequenced sample was PBMCs. All receptors derive from a woman in her 40s in good health and CMV-seropositive.

The J gene is TRBJ2-3, the V gene TRBV25-1; 8 nucleotides agree with TRBD2. V shed 6 bases, J shed 5 bases, and the junction held 7 bases outside the gene matches. The germline V gene encodes CDR1 MGHDK and CDR2 SYGVNS. The CDR3 runs to 14 residues. This CDR3 reads CASRDSGGGDTQYF. In DNA form, the CDR3 reads TGTGCCAGCAGGGACAGCGGGGGCGGAGATACGCAGTATTTT. The entire variable domain, with the rest obtained from reference TRBV25-1 and TRBJ2-3, is as follows: EADIYQTPRYLVIGTGKKITLECSQTMGHDKMYWYQQDPGMELHLIHYSYGVNSTEKGDLSSESTVSRIRTEHFPLTLESARPSHTSQYLCASRDSGGGDTQYFGPGTRLTVL.

The chain employs TRBV4-3 and TRBJ2-5, with D tentatively TRBD1 (5 bases). V dropped 1 base and J dropped 2 bases, with 8 bases sitting between them. The CDR3 length is 14 residues. From germline, CDR1 is LGHNA and CDR2 YSLEER. CDR3 region: CASSQVAGQETQYF. Here the CDR3 DNA reads TGCGCCAGCAGCCAAGTAGCAGGGCAAGAGACCCAGTACTTC.

The chain couples TRBV19 to TRBJ1-4; weak D call: TRBD1 (5 bases). The V and J ends lost 4 bases and 8 bases respectively, with 17 bases between them. The length of the CDR3 is 15 residues. Germline values: CDR1 LNHDA, CDR2 SQIVND (reference sequence). CDR3 sequence (DNA): TGTGCCAGTAGTAGGTCCGGGGCTGGAGGGGAAAAACTGTTTTTT. As protein: CASSRSGAGGEKLFF.

The chain is built from TRBV5-1 and TRBJ2-1; weak D call: TRBD1 (7 bases). The CDR3 has 14 residues. Between the trimmed V and J ends, which lost 0 bases and 7 bases, there was a span of 11 bases. Per the germline V gene, CDR1 is SGHRS and CDR2 is YFSETQ. The CDR3 loop is CASSLGRGANEQFF. The CDR3 DNA follows: TGCGCCAGCAGCTTGGGCAGGGGGGCGAATGAGCAGTTCTTC.

V usage is TRBV6-6 and J usage is TRBJ2-1, with 7 bases that match TRBD1. The V and J ends lost 7 bases and 6 bases, in that order; junction bases with no gene match: 6. The CDR3 sequence is 13 residues long. Germline lookup yields CDR1 MNHNY and CDR2 SVGAGI (reference sequence). CDR3 amino acids: CASINRGSNEQFF. In DNA form, the CDR3 reads TGTGCCAGCATCAACAGGGGTTCCAATGAGCAGTTCTTC.

This chain joins TRBV13 and TRBJ1-6; 7 bases agree with TRBD1. The CDR3 has 16 residues. Germline V gene sequence: CDR1 PRHDT, CDR2 FYEKMQ (reference sequence). The V gene end was trimmed by 5 bases and the J gene end by 6 bases; junction bases not matched to a gene: 10. The CDR3 loop reads CASSPTGTVANSPLHF. In nucleotides, the CDR3 is TGTGCCAGCAGCCCTACCGGGACAGTGGCTAATTCACCCCTCCACTTT.

J is TRBJ2-5 and V is TRBV6-1; 12 positions match TRBD2. The end of the DNA fits TRBJ2-7 better, so the J call may be wrong. The CDR3 length is 15 residues. In germline, CDR1 is MNHNS, CDR2 SASEGT. The CDR3 loop is CASSETSGRFHEQYF. In nucleotides, the CDR3 is TGTGCCAGCAGTGAGACTAGCGGGAGATTCCACGAGCAGTACTTC.

The gene calls are TRBV5-1 and TRBJ2-2; D perhaps matches TRBD1 (6 bases). The CDR3 contains 16 residues. The V gene lost 1 base and the J gene lost 6 bases, with 16 bases spanning the gap. Germline V gives CDR1 SGHRS, CDR2 YFSETQ. The CDR3 coding sequence is TGCGCCAGCAGCTTGACCGTAGGGGGTCAGGCCGGGGAGCTGTTTTTT. As protein: CASSLTVGGQAGELFF.

The chain has TRBV6-6 and TRBJ1-4; 8 bases are a match to TRBD1. The V gene end was trimmed by 7 bases and the J gene end by 4 bases; junction bases not matched to a gene: 5. CDR3 size: 14 residues. Looked up from germline, CDR1 is MNHNY and CDR2 is SVGAGI (reference sequence). CDR3 DNA: TGTGCCAGCAAAGCCGACAGGGGTAATGAAAAACTGTTTTTT. This sequence encodes CASKADRGNEKLFF.

This clone was counted a single time. This chain uses TRBV28 with TRBJ2-7; D may be TRBD1 (6 bases). Germline CDR1 is MDHEN and CDR2 is SYDVKM. CDR3 length: 17 residues. The V end was cut by 6 bases, the J end by 0 bases, with 21 bases between. Here the CDR3 DNA reads TGTGCCAGCAGCGTTCTTGCCGGGACACCGAGCTCCTACGAGCAGTACTTC. It yields the protein CASSVLAGTPSSYEQYF.

The genes are TRBV4-3 and TRBJ2-7, with D perhaps TRBD1 (5 bases). The germline V and J ends were trimmed by 0 bases and 2 bases, with 11 bases remaining between them. CDR1 and CDR2 (germline): LGHNA, YSLEER. The CDR3 is 15 residues long. CDR3 in amino acids: CASSQDSTGTYEQYF. CDR3 coding DNA: TGCGCCAGCAGCCAAGATAGTACAGGCACCTACGAGCAGTACTTC.

The CDR3 nucleotides read TGTGCCAGTAGTGGACAGGGGGCGGCTGGGGCCAACGTCCTGACTTTC. Amino acid sequence: CASSGQGAAGANVLTF. The genes are TRBV19 and TRBJ2-6; TRBD1 matches 11 bases. CDR3 size: 16 residues. Per germline, CDR1 LNHDA and CDR2 SQIVND (reference sequence). V lost 5 bases and J lost 2; bases outside the gene matches: 2. Drawing the rest from reference TRBV19 and TRBJ2-6, the complete variable domain is DGGITQSPKYLFRKEGQNVTLSCEQNLNHDAMYWYRQDPGQGLRLIYYSQIVNDFQKGDIAEGYSVSREKKESFPLTVTSAQKNPTAFYLCASSGQGAAGANVLTFGAGSRLTVL.

The chain combines TRBV19 with TRBJ2-7; 7 bases agree with TRBD1. This CDR3 has 13 amino acids. CDR1 is LNHDA, CDR2 SQIVND, per germline (reference sequence). The V and J ends lost 3 bases and 6 bases, in that order; junction bases with no gene match: 5. The CDR3 bases are TGTGCCAGTAGTATGACCCACAGGGGCGAGCAGTACTTC. It translates to CASSMTHRGEQYF.

V gene TRBV9 combines with J gene TRBJ1-2; no reliable D call. Deletions cut 0 bases from V and 5 bases from J, with 11 bases between. CDR3 length: 14 residues. The germline gives CDR1 SGDLS, CDR2 YYNGEE. This chain's CDR3 is CASSVAGVGYGYTF. The CDR3, as DNA: TGTGCCAGCAGCGTAGCGGGAGTAGGATATGGCTACACCTTC.

In its sample, this clone was seen a few times. The gene calls are TRBV28 and TRBJ1-2, with 7 bases lining up with TRBD1. The CDR3 covers 13 residues. Germline V gene sequence: CDR1 MDHEN, CDR2 SYDVKM. With 4 bases clipped from V and 5 bases from J, the junction kept 4 bases outside the gene matches. The CDR3 is CASSSGTVYGYTF. DNA for the CDR3: TGTGCCAGCAGTTCTGGGACAGTGTATGGCTACACCTTC.

This CDR3 is CASSSAGAGETQYF. CDR3 coding DNA: TGTGCCAGCAGTTCAGCGGGGGCCGGGGAGACCCAGTACTTC. The rearrangement links TRBV6-5 to TRBJ2-5; TRBD2 matches 8 bases. This CDR3 contains 14 residues. From germline, CDR1 is MNHEY and CDR2 SVGAGI. V lost 4 bases to trimming and J lost 5 bases; unmatched junction nucleotides: 6.

As DNA, the CDR3 is TGCGCCAGCAGCAAGACTAGCGGGAGGGCAGAAGAGCAGTACTTC. Translating gives CASSKTSGRAEEQYF. V and J are TRBV5-1 and TRBJ2-7, with 14 nucleotides matching TRBD2. Germline CDR1 and CDR2: SGHRS and YFSETQ. The trim removed 4 bases at V and 7 bases at J, leaving 7 bases unmatched. The CDR3 has 15 amino acids.

The chain recombines TRBV7-9 with TRBJ2-3, with 12 bases identical to TRBD1. Trimming at V came to 4 bases and at J to 5 bases, leaving 10 bases not matched to a gene. Germline lookup yields CDR1 SEHNR and CDR2 FQNEAQ (reference sequence). The CDR3 totals 17 residues. The CDR3 coding sequence is TGTGCCAGCAGCTCACTTCCGGGACAGGGGGCTTTAGATACGCAGTATTTT. Amino acids: CASSSLPGQGALDTQYF.